This is a list of T cell receptor beta chains from one sample in a study of blood T cell repertoires in COVID-19. Sequencing was performed with immunoSEQ multiplex PCR; in TCRdb, only in-frame clones are kept and a portion is missing. The profile shows 200,000 to 250,000 clones, approximately 78% of them singletons. What was sequenced was peripheral blood. The source of these receptors is a woman aged 80 or over with COVID-19, enrolled during active disease. Each CDR3 is given with its conserved first and last residue. A D gene is named only where the DNA matches it firmly. The size field is filled for only some rows; it gives once, few, many or a size class.

cdr3_aa: CASRQSGQGMTEAFF
cdr3_nt: TGTGCCAGTAGGCAGTCGGGACAGGGTATGACTGAAGCTTTCTTT
clone_size: NA
cdr3_length: 15
j_call: TRBJ1-1
d_call: TRBD1
v_call: TRBV19

cdr3_aa: CASSQDGQGTSYEQYF
cdr3_nt: TGCGCCAGCAGCCAAGATGGACAGGGCACCTCCTACGAGCAGTACTTC
clone_size: NA
cdr3_length: 16
j_call: TRBJ2-7
d_call: TRBD1
v_call: TRBV4-1

cdr3_aa: CASSLAGAPNEQFF
cdr3_nt: TGTGCCAGCAGCCTAGCGGGGGCGCCCAATGAGCAGTTCTTC
clone_size: NA
cdr3_length: 14
j_call: TRBJ2-1
d_call: TRBD2
v_call: TRBV7-9

cdr3_aa: CASSSSPGYEQYF
cdr3_nt: TGTGCCAGCAGTTCCTCCCCGGGTTACGAGCAGTACTTC
clone_size: NA
cdr3_length: 13
j_call: TRBJ2-7
d_call: NA
v_call: TRBV27

cdr3_aa: CASSSPGLAVRGGELFF
cdr3_nt: TGTGCCAGCAGTTCCCCGGGACTAGCGGTACGAGGCGGGGAGCTGTTTTTT
clone_size: once
cdr3_length: 17
j_call: TRBJ2-2
d_call: TRBD2
v_call: TRBV28

cdr3_aa: CASSPISVNTEAFF
cdr3_nt: TGTGCCAGCAGCCCTATCTCGGTGAACACTGAAGCTTTCTTT
clone_size: NA
cdr3_length: 14
j_call: TRBJ1-1
d_call: NA
v_call: TRBV28

cdr3_aa: CASSASGTAKVYTF
cdr3_nt: TGTGCCAGCAGTGCCTCCGGGACAGCGAAAGTCTACACCTTC
clone_size: NA
cdr3_length: 14
j_call: TRBJ1-2
d_call: TRBD1
v_call: TRBV25-1

cdr3_aa: CASRGGGALTGELFF
cdr3_nt: TGCGCCAGCAGAGGCGGGGGGGCCTTAACCGGGGAGCTGTTTTTT
clone_size: NA
cdr3_length: 15
j_call: TRBJ2-2
d_call: TRBD2
v_call: TRBV5-1

cdr3_aa: CASSLDLMNQPQHF
cdr3_nt: TGTGCCAGCAGCTTAGATCTAATGAATCAGCCCCAGCATTTT
clone_size: once
cdr3_length: 14
j_call: TRBJ1-5
d_call: NA
v_call: TRBV11-2

cdr3_aa: CASSLQGQVYEQYF
cdr3_nt: TGTGCCAGCAGCTTACAAGGACAGGTCTACGAGCAGTACTTC
clone_size: NA
cdr3_length: 14
j_call: TRBJ2-7
d_call: TRBD1
v_call: TRBV7-2

cdr3_aa: CASSPLARTGSTEAFF
cdr3_nt: TGTGCCAGCAGCCCACTTGCTAGGACAGGGTCAACTGAAGCTTTCTTT
clone_size: few
cdr3_length: 16
j_call: TRBJ1-1
d_call: TRBD1
v_call: TRBV4-2

cdr3_aa: CASRGQNTGELFF
cdr3_nt: TGCGCCAGCAGGGGACAGAACACCGGGGAGCTGTTTTTT
clone_size: few
cdr3_length: 13
j_call: TRBJ2-2
d_call: NA
v_call: TRBV5-1

cdr3_aa: CASRGGQGNEKLFF
cdr3_nt: TGTGCCAGCAGGGGGGGACAGGGTAATGAAAAACTGTTTTTT
clone_size: NA
cdr3_length: 14
j_call: TRBJ1-4
d_call: TRBD1
v_call: TRBV6-6

cdr3_aa: CASSLGQGTGTQYF
cdr3_nt: TGTGCCAGCAGCTTGGGACAGGGGACAGGTACGCAGTATTTT
clone_size: NA
cdr3_length: 14
j_call: TRBJ2-3
d_call: TRBD1
v_call: TRBV7-2

cdr3_aa: CASSARRQGLSGNTIYF
cdr3_nt: TGTGCCAGCAGCGCCCGACGACAGGGCCTCTCTGGAAACACCATATATTTT
clone_size: NA
cdr3_length: 17
j_call: TRBJ1-3
d_call: TRBD1
v_call: TRBV9

cdr3_aa: CASGRVAYEQYF
cdr3_nt: TGTGCCAGCGGCCGGGTTGCTTACGAGCAGTACTTC
clone_size: NA
cdr3_length: 12
j_call: TRBJ2-7
d_call: NA
v_call: TRBV6-5

cdr3_aa: CASSQDEGGGYTF
cdr3_nt: TGTGCCAGCAGCCAAGATGAGGGTGGTGGCTACACCTTC
clone_size: NA
cdr3_length: 13
j_call: TRBJ1-2
d_call: NA
v_call: TRBV3-1/TRBV3-2

cdr3_aa: CASSRDRGSAEAFF
cdr3_nt: TGTGCCAGCAGTCGTGACAGGGGTAGCGCTGAAGCTTTCTTT
clone_size: NA
cdr3_length: 14
j_call: TRBJ1-1
d_call: TRBD1
v_call: TRBV2

cdr3_aa: CASSLGTGFYGYTF
cdr3_nt: TGTGCCAGCAGCTTGGGGACAGGGTTCTATGGCTACACCTTC
clone_size: NA
cdr3_length: 14
j_call: TRBJ1-2
d_call: TRBD1
v_call: TRBV5-6

cdr3_aa: CASSQGRGGRDEQFF
cdr3_nt: TGTGCCAGCAGCCAAGGACGGGGGGGCCGGGATGAGCAGTTCTTC
clone_size: NA
cdr3_length: 15
j_call: TRBJ2-1
d_call: TRBD2
v_call: TRBV3-1/TRBV3-2

cdr3_aa: CSVEGAGSYGYTF
cdr3_nt: TGCAGCGTTGAAGGGGCAGGGTCCTATGGCTACACCTTC
clone_size: NA
cdr3_length: 13
j_call: TRBJ1-2
d_call: NA
v_call: TRBV29-1

cdr3_aa: CASSQDRDRTEAFF
cdr3_nt: TGTGCCAGCAGCCAAGATCGCGACAGGACTGAAGCTTTCTTT
clone_size: NA
cdr3_length: 14
j_call: TRBJ1-1
d_call: NA
v_call: TRBV3-1/TRBV3-2

cdr3_aa: CAWSVQQNQPQHF
cdr3_nt: TGTGCCTGGAGTGTACAACAGAATCAGCCCCAGCATTTT
clone_size: NA
cdr3_length: 13
j_call: TRBJ1-5
d_call: NA
v_call: TRBV30

cdr3_aa: CASSSRDSPLNEQFF
cdr3_nt: TGTGCCAGCAGCTCCCGGGACAGCCCCCTCAATGAGCAGTTCTTC
clone_size: NA
cdr3_length: 15
j_call: TRBJ2-1
d_call: TRBD1
v_call: TRBV7-3

cdr3_aa: CASSLSGRNTDTQYF
cdr3_nt: TGCGCCAGCAGCTTGAGCGGGAGGAATACAGATACGCAGTATTTT
clone_size: NA
cdr3_length: 15
j_call: TRBJ2-3
d_call: TRBD2
v_call: TRBV5-1

cdr3_aa: CASRTVGTEAFF
cdr3_nt: TGTGCCAGCAGAACAGTGGGCACTGAAGCTTTCTTT
clone_size: NA
cdr3_length: 12
j_call: TRBJ1-1
d_call: NA
v_call: TRBV6-5

cdr3_aa: CASLGSTRGTDTQYF
cdr3_nt: TGTGCCAGCCTTGGGTCTACTCGGGGCACAGATACGCAGTATTTT
clone_size: NA
cdr3_length: 15
j_call: TRBJ2-3
d_call: NA
v_call: TRBV28

cdr3_aa: CASSLTGTSGELFF
cdr3_nt: TGTGCCAGCAGCTTGACAGGAACGTCCGGGGAGCTGTTTTTT
clone_size: NA
cdr3_length: 14
j_call: TRBJ2-2
d_call: NA
v_call: TRBV2

cdr3_aa: CAWSGGLGIYEQYF
cdr3_nt: TGTGCCTGGAGCGGGGGACTAGGAATCTACGAGCAGTACTTC
clone_size: NA
cdr3_length: 14
j_call: TRBJ2-7
d_call: TRBD2
v_call: TRBV30

cdr3_aa: CASRPPGQLNTEAFF
cdr3_nt: TGTGCCAGCAGACCCCCGGGACAACTAAACACTGAAGCTTTCTTT
clone_size: NA
cdr3_length: 15
j_call: TRBJ1-1
d_call: NA
v_call: TRBV7-9

cdr3_aa: CASSLVDRGGTEAFF
cdr3_nt: TGCGCCAGCAGCTTGGTGGATCGGGGAGGCACTGAAGCTTTCTTT
clone_size: once
cdr3_length: 15
j_call: TRBJ1-1
d_call: NA
v_call: TRBV5-1